These T cell receptor beta chains were read from a single sample in a study of T cells after yellow fever vaccination. From the 5' RACE reads, TCRdb called clonotypes with MiXCR, one entry per CDR3 protein. Of 160,000 or so distinct CDR3 sequences in the sample, around 7% were seen once. Sequencing was performed on CD4+ T cells sorted from PBMCs, taken 5 to 6 days after the first yellow fever vaccination. The source is a man aged 18 to 29 who received the YFV17D yellow fever vaccine. CDR3s include the opening cysteine and the closing phenylalanine or tryptophan. The D gene is left open where the match is weak. Where a row states a size, it is once, few, many or the class of an expanded clone; other rows omit it.

clone size	J gene	CDR3 length	D gene	V gene	CDR3 protein	CDR3 DNA
many	TRBJ1-5	16	TRBD1	TRBV12-3/TRBV12-4	CASSFGDRGSNQPQHF	TGTGCCAGCAGTTTCGGAGACAGGGGGAGCAATCAGCCCCAGCATTTT
few	TRBJ1-6	14	TRBD1	TRBV7-2	CASSSRQGQSPLHF	TGTGCCAGCAGCTCCCGACAGGGACAATCACCCCTCCACTTT
many	TRBJ1-1	16	TRBD1	TRBV6-1	CASRHPDRGPNTEAFF	TGTGCCAGCAGGCACCCGGACAGGGGGCCAAACACTGAAGCTTTCTTT
many	TRBJ2-3	15	TRBD2	TRBV4-2	CASSQIGGGTDTQYF	TGTGCCAGCAGCCAAATCGGGGGGGGGACAGATACGCAGTATTTT
many	TRBJ1-1	13	NA	TRBV12-3/TRBV12-4	CASSLSQGTEAFF	TGTGCCAGCAGTTTAAGCCAGGGAACTGAAGCTTTCTTT
NA	TRBJ2-1	15	TRBD2	TRBV19	CASSIRTSWNNEQFF	TGTGCCAGTAGTATAAGGACTAGCTGGAACAATGAGCAGTTCTTC
NA	TRBJ2-7	16	NA	TRBV20-1	CSAQEGFSTGKYEQYF	TGCAGTGCCCAAGAGGGGTTTTCGACGGGGAAGTACGAGCAGTACTTC
many	TRBJ2-5	12	NA	TRBV10-2	CASAAGQETQYF	TGCGCCAGCGCGGCAGGCCAAGAGACCCAGTACTTC
many	TRBJ2-5	13	NA	TRBV29-1	CSVGDSGPKTQYF	TGCAGCGTCGGTGACAGCGGGCCAAAGACCCAGTACTTC
many	TRBJ2-5	14	NA	TRBV7-2	CASSLVWGQETQYF	TGTGCCAGCAGCTTAGTCTGGGGGCAAGAGACCCAGTACTTC
NA	TRBJ1-6	16	NA	TRBV7-2	CASSLGGGRVGSPLHF	TGTGCCAGCAGCTTAGGTGGGGGGAGGGTTGGGTCACCCCTCCACTTT
many	TRBJ2-5	13	NA	TRBV30	CAWSIQGVVTQYF	TGTGCCTGGAGTATCCAAGGGGTTGTGACCCAGTACTTC
many	TRBJ1-1	14	NA	TRBV19	CASSNVGRGTEAFF	TGTGCCAGTAGTAATGTCGGAAGGGGCACTGAAGCTTTCTTT
few	TRBJ1-4	17	NA	TRBV5-1	CASSLDTGIMSGEKLFF	TGCGCCAGCAGCTTGGATACAGGGATAATGAGTGGTGAAAAACTGTTTTTT
few	TRBJ1-2	12	NA	TRBV20-1	CSASLGQDGYTF	TGCAGTGCTAGTCTCGGCCAAGATGGCTACACCTTC
many	TRBJ1-2	14	NA	TRBV4-2	CASSQDAQGDGYTF	TGTGCCAGCAGCCAAGATGCGCAGGGTGATGGCTACACCTTC